The 27 T cell receptor beta chains in this list originate from one sample, sequenced in a study of tumor and adjacent non-tumor tissue in lung cancer. The library came from three nested PCR rounds adapted from ARM-PCR protocols. Each CDR3 protein gets one entry after TCRdb re-called the multiplex PCR reads with MiXCR. Of approximately 120,000 distinct CDR3 sequences detected, more than 70% appear once; the ten largest clones hold 30% to 45%. The template was RNA from unsorted bulk tissue. Input material: lung tumor tissue. These receptors were obtained from a woman aged 55-75 years with non-small cell lung cancer.

This chain uses TRBV28 with TRBJ1-5; D is ambiguous. Trimming pared 3 bases from V and 5 bases from J, leaving 14 bases between. Germline loops: CDR1 MDHEN, CDR2 SYDVKM. This CDR3 spans 15 amino acids. The CDR3 nucleotides are TGTGCCAGCAGTTTGTTCTCTTTAGGAGATCAGCCCCAGCATTTT. It codes for CASSLFSLGDQPQHF.

This chain connects TRBV6-5 to TRBJ2-1; weak D call: TRBD2 (5 bases). Trimming took 7 bases from V and 8 from J, leaving 15 bases between them. The CDR3 is made up of 13 amino acids. CDR1 is MNHEY and CDR2 is SVGAGI in the germline V gene. The CDR3 is CASTKNGMDEQFF. In DNA form, the CDR3 reads TGTGCCAGCACCAAAAACGGGATGGATGAGCAGTTCTTC.

Remarks on this clonotype: A read error is likely, as this CDR3 ends without the conserved phenylalanine or tryptophan. No DNA is shown, since the ends of the CDR3 on it are uncertain; the CDR3 is the one TCRdb lists. The V call is TRBV4-2, the J call TRBJ1-1; TRBD1 reflects the table's D call only, with no check against the DNA. The germline gives CDR1 LGHNA, CDR2 YNFKEQ. The CDR3 length equals 14 residues, ends included. The CDR3: CANSQPRQGYEALL.

This clonotype has ten or more counts. The genes are TRBV10-3 and TRBJ1-1; D gene unclear. Trimming pared 10 bases from V and 5 bases from J, leaving 17 bases between. CDR1 is ENHRY, CDR2 SYGVKD, per germline. The CDR3 has 13 residues. CDR3 coding DNA: TGTGCCACCTTAAGGTCGATAGGAACTGAAGCTTTCTTT. Translating gives CATLRSIGTEAFF.

This clonotype has at least ten counts. The V call is TRBV4-2, the J call TRBJ1-4; 9 bases map to TRBD1. Germline CDR1 is LGHNA and CDR2 is YNFKEQ. There are 17 residues in the CDR3. V shed 0 bases and J 4 bases; nucleotides not matched to a gene: 6. DNA for the CDR3: TGTGCCAGCAGCCAAGATGCCCGGGACAGGGTTAATGAAAAACTGTTTTTT. It yields the protein CASSQDARDRVNEKLFF.

This clonotype showed up just once. This may be a read error: a much more frequent sequence differs by one nucleotide. The V gene is TRBV20-1, the J gene TRBJ2-7; D is perhaps TRBD1 (5 bases). The CDR3 spans 11 residues. CDR1 is DFQATT, CDR2 SNEGSKA, per germline (reference sequence). Here the CDR3 reads CSARRQYEQNF. Written as DNA, the CDR3 is TGCAGTGCTAGACGACAGTACGAGCAGAACTTC.

Details on this clonotype: A read error may produce the germline difference seen at one junction end. The V gene is TRBV20-1, the J gene TRBJ2-7, with D unresolved. The germline V gene encodes CDR1 DFQATT and CDR2 SNEGSKA (reference sequence). The CDR3 runs to 13 residues. CDR3 sequence reads: CSAAVLATYEQYF. The CDR3 DNA is TGTAGTGCCGCTGTCCTGGCGACCTACGAGCAGTACTTC.

In this sample, this clonotype turned up once. One end of the junction does not line up with germline, which may come from a read error. The chain uses TRBV12-3 or TRBV12-4 and TRBJ1-6, with TRBD1 identical over 8 bases. This CDR3 region has 16 residues. The CDR3 DNA is TGTGTCAGCAGTACTGGACAGGGAGCAAGAGGTTCACCCCTCCACTTT. Translated: CVSSTGQGARGSPLHF.

On this clonotype: An end of the junction does not agree with germline; a read error may underlie this. V and J are TRBV4-3 and TRBJ1-1; possibly TRBD1 for D (5 bases). The germline gives CDR1 LGHNA, CDR2 YSLEER. This CDR3 contains 14 residues. The CDR3 loop reads CASSRSGQNTEPFF. CDR3 in DNA: TGCGCCAGCAGCCGATCTGGACAAAACACTGAACCTTTCTTT.

In regard to this clonotype: This CDR3 is missing its conserved last phenylalanine or tryptophan, likely due to a read error. This chain links TRBV12-3 or TRBV12-4 with TRBJ1-5; D ambiguous. The CDR3 sequence is 14 residues long. The CDR3, as DNA: TGTGCCAGCAGTTTTTCTACGGGCAATCAGTCCCAGCATCTT. Amino acids: CASSFSTGNQSQHL.

This clonotype was recorded at least ten times. The chain recombines TRBV6-2 or TRBV6-3 with TRBJ2-3, with TRBD2 matching 10 bases. This CDR3 is built from 14 residues. CDR1 and CDR2 from the germline V gene are MNHEY and SVGEGT. V lost 6 bases, J lost 4 bases, and 4 bases stayed unmatched. CDR3 bases: TGTGCCAGCAGGCGAGCGGGGGGGCCAGATACGCAGTATTTT. This gives the protein CASRRAGGPDTQYF.

The rearrangement joins TRBV7-2 to TRBJ1-4; TRBD1 aligns across 7 bases. V was clipped by 10 bases and J by 12 bases; unmatched bases: 11. This CDR3 has 12 amino acids. Germline CDR1 reads SGHTA; CDR2 reads FQGNSA. The CDR3 DNA is TGTGCCACCTCGGATTTCAGGGGGGAACTGTTTTTT. It codes for CATSDFRGELFF.

This sequence joins TRBV11-2 and TRBJ1-6, with D unresolved. V was trimmed by 4 bases and J by 4 bases, leaving 14 bases between them. Germline values: CDR1 SGHAT, CDR2 FQNNGV. The CDR3 extends over 16 amino acids. The CDR3 here is CASSSVMDRYNSPLHF. The DNA of the CDR3 is TGTGCCAGCAGCTCAGTTATGGACCGTTATAATTCACCCCTCCACTTT.

In regard to this clonotype: Relative to the germline gene, one junction end is altered; a read error may explain this. This chain uses TRBV11-2 with TRBJ2-3, with no clear D. CDR1 and CDR2 (germline): SGHAT, FQNNGV. CDR3 length: 15 amino acids. DNA for the CDR3: TGTGCCATCAGCTTAAACGAACCGCCGCTGAATACGCAGTATTTT. It yields the protein CAISLNEPPLNTQYF.

As concerns this clonotype: This may be a read error, as it is one base from a much larger clone. This chain joins TRBV6-2 or TRBV6-3 and TRBJ2-4; a weak D match, TRBD1 (6 bases). Germline CDR1 and CDR2: MNHEY and SVGEGT. The germline V and J ends were trimmed by 0 bases and 6 bases, with 12 bases remaining between them. The CDR3 has 15 amino acids. The CDR3 DNA is TGTGCCAGCAGTTACTCGAAACAGGGCATAAACATTCAGTACTTC. This translates into CASSYSKQGINIQYF.

As concerns this clonotype: The germline gene is not matched at one end of the junction; a read error may be the cause. The genes are TRBV10-2 and TRBJ2-5; D is uncertain. The CDR3 loop spans 12 amino acids. Germline assignment: CDR1 WSHSY and CDR2 SAAADI. The DNA of the CDR3 is TGCGGCAGCAGTGGGATGGCAGAGACCCAGTGCTTC. Its protein is CGSSGMAETQCF.

In this sample, this clonotype turned up once. The chain uses TRBV6-2 or TRBV6-3 and TRBJ1-5, with D unresolved. The CDR3 is 14 amino acids. CDR1 and CDR2 (germline): MNHEY, SVGEGT. With 6 bases removed from V and 9 bases from J, the gap between germline ends came to 18 bases. The CDR3 is CASSPPGSGRPQHF. CDR3 DNA: TGTGCCAGCAGCCCACCAGGATCCGGAAGGCCCCAGCATTTT.

This clonotype occurred many times. The chain couples TRBV20-1 to TRBJ1-5; no firm D call. The V end lost 0 bases, the J end lost 4 bases, and 7 bases lay between the germline ends. The length of the CDR3 is 13 residues. Germline V gene lookup returns CDR1 DFQATT and CDR2 SNEGSKA (reference sequence). CDR3 sequence reads: CSARDSRNQPQHF. In nucleotides, the CDR3 is TGCAGTGCTAGAGATAGTAGGAATCAGCCCCAGCATTTT.

Of note for this clonotype: One end of the junction does not line up with germline, which may come from a read error. The rearrangement links TRBV5-5 to TRBJ2-5, with a weak D call TRBD2 (5 bases). The germline V gene encodes CDR1 SGHKS and CDR2 YYEKEE (reference sequence). The CDR3 has 13 residues. Written as DNA, the CDR3 is TGTGTCAGCAGCTACGGGATGGGAGAGACCCAGTACTTC. Its translation is CVSSYGMGETQYF.

CDR3 bases: TGTGCCAGAAGGTATGGACAGGGCCGTCGGGACGGCTACACCTTC. Translating gives CARRYGQGRRDGYTF. The rearrangement uses TRBV9 and TRBJ1-2, with 8 bases lining up with TRBD1. The CDR3 contains 15 residues. V lost 8 bases and J lost 8; bases outside the gene matches: 17. In germline, CDR1 is SGDLS, CDR2 YYNGEE.

To note about this clonotype: Being one base from a much bigger clone, this may be a read error. This chain links TRBV6-6 with TRBJ1-5; D is undetermined. Germline V CDR1 and CDR2: MNHNY, SVGAGI (reference sequence). CDR3 length equals 14 residues. CDR3 sequence: CARSSPDNDQPQHF. The CDR3, as DNA: TGTGCCAGGAGTTCCCCCGACAACGATCAGCCCCAGCATTTT.

Turning to this clonotype: Likely a read error: the CDR3 ends without its conserved phenylalanine or tryptophan. V gene TRBV29-1 combines with J gene TRBJ1-2; maybe TRBD1 (5 bases). Trimming cost V 7 bases and J 1 base, with 19 bases left between them. The CDR3 is made up of 15 amino acids. Germline values: CDR1 SQVTM, CDR2 ANQGSEA. The CDR3 coding sequence is TGCAGCGCCGTGGGTCAGGGCACGCGTAACTATGGCTACACCTAC. It specifies CSAVGQGTRNYGYTY.

About this clonotype: This CDR3 fails to terminate in the conserved phenylalanine or tryptophan, so it likely reflects a read error. The rearrangement uses TRBV6-2 or TRBV6-3 and TRBJ2-2; D perhaps matches TRBD1 (6 bases). Trimming pared 6 bases from V and 4 bases from J, leaving 21 bases between. In germline, CDR1 is MNHEY, CDR2 SVGEGT. The CDR3 covers 17 residues. CDR3 nucleotide sequence: TGTGCCAGCAGCGGAAACAAAGGACAGTGGGGCACCGGGGAGCTGTTTTAT. Protein product: CASSGNKGQWGTGELFY.

The sample holds many counts of this clonotype. J is TRBJ2-3 and V is TRBV11-2, with 11 bases aligning to TRBD2. Germline CDR1 SGHAT, CDR2 FQNNGV. V shed 6 bases and J 1 base; nucleotides not matched to a gene: 6. The CDR3 spans 16 residues. The CDR3, as DNA: TGTGCCAGCAGATATGGACTAGCGGGCGGCACAGATACGCAGTATTTT. Encoded protein: CASRYGLAGGTDTQYF.

The rearrangement links TRBV4-1 to TRBJ1-2, with D possibly matching TRBD1 (5 bases). Germline V CDR1 and CDR2: MGHRA, YSYEKL. There are 16 residues in the CDR3. The CDR3 is CSSSPSRAWGLGGYTF. In nucleotides, the CDR3 is TGCTCTAGCAGCCCCAGCAGGGCATGGGGCTTAGGTGGCTACACCTTC.

Note on this clonotype: Its ends do not fully match the called genes, so a read error is possible. V and J are TRBV11-2 and TRBJ1-1; D unclear. Germline-derived CDR1 and CDR2 are SGHAT and FQNNGV. CDR3 length: 14 residues. CDR3: CASCLARGYTDAFF. The CDR3 nucleotides are TGTGCCAGCTGCTTAGCGCGGGGATACACTGATGCTTTCTTT. The full variable domain, with the rest looked up from reference TRBV11-2 and TRBJ1-1, is EAGVAQSPRYKIIEKRQSVAFWCNPISGHATLYWYQQILGQGPKLLIQFQNNGVVDDSQLPKDRFSAERLKGVDSTLKIQPAKLEDSAVYLCASCLARGYTDAFFGQGTRLTVV.

Worth noting for this clonotype: A much larger clone differs by one base, so this may be a read error. The chain has TRBV12-3 or TRBV12-4 and TRBJ1-2; TRBD1 aligns across 8 bases. The CDR3 sequence is 12 residues long. Trimming at V came to 5 bases and at J to 8 bases, leaving 4 bases not matched to a gene. In DNA form, the CDR3 reads TGTGCCAGCAGTCCCGACAGGGGAGGCTACACCTTC. Residues: CASSPDRGGYTF.